The entry that follows covers one T cell receptor (beta chain) sequence. A J-beta primer mix and a sample-barcoded 5' primer were used in a second PCR of about 7 to 12 cycles. One entry per CDR3 protein results from TCRdb running MiXCR on the 5' RACE reads. The profile shows hundreds of thousands of distinct CDR3 sequences, about a third of them singletons. This specimen comes from a study of blood T cells in healthy people across ages. V lost 2 bases and J lost 9, with 16 bases in between. The CDR3 contains 14 residues. Germline assignment: CDR1 SNHLY and CDR2 FYNNEI. This clonotype was sampled from a woman older than 75 in good health. Sequencing was carried out using blood. The gene calls are TRBV2 and TRBJ1-2; tentatively, D is TRBD1 (5 bases). CDR3 protein: CASSESQVAGSYTF. CDR3 DNA sequence: TGTGCCAGCAGTGAATCACAGGTGGCGGGGAGCTACACCTTC.